This T cell receptor (beta chain) emerged from a study of vaccination and CD4 T cells after COVID-19. The wider study: Convalescent cases consisted of six males and four females, of whom two were Hispanic.

General study results and limits: Relatively few convalescent patients and no early post-infection timepoints were analyzed.

Oncomine TCR Beta short-read sequencing was applied to DNA from cultured CD4+ T cells. Someone extracted genomic DNA from cultured CD4+ T cells. TCRdb re-derived calls from the PCR reads in MiXCR, one entry per CDR3 protein. The sample consists of 16,000 or so distinct CDR3 sequences, approximately 77% of them appearing once. About this clonotype itself: Antigen unknown.

V was cut by 2 bases and J by 7 bases, with 11 bases left in between. The CDR3 runs to 13 residues. Germline CDR1 reads MGHDK; CDR2 reads SYGVNS. Treatment defined: roughly nine-day PBMC culture with coronavirus spike peptide pools or control peptides (ViraFEST assay). The sequence came from a human donor who received a COVID-19 vaccine. The chain recombines TRBV25-1 with TRBJ1-2, with no clear D. Sequences were derived from CD4+ T cells from blood, cultured in vitro, sampled after SARS-CoV-2 vaccination. The CDR3 loop reads CASSEQAVGGYTF. Here the CDR3 DNA reads TGTGCCAGCAGTGAACAGGCCGTTGGTGGCTACACCTTC.